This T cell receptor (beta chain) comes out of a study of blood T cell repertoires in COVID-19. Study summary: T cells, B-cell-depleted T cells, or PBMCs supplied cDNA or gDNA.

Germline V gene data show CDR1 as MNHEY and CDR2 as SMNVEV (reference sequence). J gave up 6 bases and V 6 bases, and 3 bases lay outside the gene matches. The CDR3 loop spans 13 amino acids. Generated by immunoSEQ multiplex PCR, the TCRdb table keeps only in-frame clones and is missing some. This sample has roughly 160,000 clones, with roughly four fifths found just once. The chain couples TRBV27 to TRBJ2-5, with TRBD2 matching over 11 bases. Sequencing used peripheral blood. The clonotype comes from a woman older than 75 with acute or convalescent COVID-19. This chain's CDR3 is CASSWTSGQTQYF. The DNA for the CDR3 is TGTGCCAGCAGCTGGACTAGCGGGCAGACCCAGTACTTC.